Reported below is one T cell receptor (beta chain). The antigen remains unidentified. V was clipped by 1 base and J by 7 bases, with 11 bases between them. The CDR3 covers 15 residues. The germline V gene encodes CDR1 SGHVS and CDR2 FNYEAQ. The repertoire was sequenced with immunoSEQ multiplex PCR; TCRdb's copy has only in-frame clones and lacks some. The repertoire includes 30,000 or so clones, roughly 88% of them detected once, and approximately 2.4% sits in the top ten. CFSE-dim autoproliferating and CFSE-high non-proliferating T cells from unstimulated culture were sequenced separately. Replicate wells were pooled after approximately seven days of stimulus-free culture of around 54 million CFSE-labeled PBMCs. The PBMCs received approximately 0.5 uM CFSE and serum-free culture with no added stimuli. This entry comes from a study of memory B cells and T cells in multiple sclerosis. Overall study findings and caveats: Compartments had unequal clone-set sizes, affecting shared clonotype counts.

Sequenced input: PBMCs from blood kept in culture. The chain carries TRBV7-6 and TRBJ1-6, with unresolved D. The receptor comes from a human donor with multiple sclerosis. CDR3 loop: CASSLESGKNSPLHF. As DNA, the CDR3 is TGTGCCAGCAGCTTAGAATCCGGGAAAAATTCACCCCTCCACTTT.